This TCR beta chain is from a study of Ad26.COV2.S vaccination and SARS-CoV-2 variants. About the research overall: The Ad26.COV2.S arm of the COV1001 trial was where the donor was placed.

Documented treatment: around 19 received Ad26.COV2.S at low or high dose, single or two shots; roughly five received placebo; per-sample allocation not given. All samples were drawn on day 63, counting from the first vaccine or placebo injection. An Ad26 vector that expressed Wuhan-strain SARS-CoV-2 spike constituted the vaccine. Libraries were prepared by immunoSEQ multiplex PCR; TCRdb keeps only in-frame clonotypes and omits some of them. This table holds 440,000 or so clones, about nine tenths found once. Notes on this clone: Its antigen remains unidentified.

Study-wide points: Among vaccine recipients, spike-specific TCR breadth exceeded that of placebo recipients. Responses of spike-specific T cells (both CD8+ and CD4+) reportedly showed substantial breadth after vaccination.

The TCR sequence derives from a person between 18 and 60 years old who received the Ad26.COV2.S COVID-19 vaccine or a placebo. Specimen: peripheral blood, collected in a trial of Ad26.COV2.S vaccine versus placebo.

For the CDR3, the DNA is TGCGCCAGCAGTGAGTCGTTGGGAAGCTCCTACAATGAGCAGTTCTTC. Protein sequence: CASSESLGSSYNEQFF. This chain uses TRBV10-1 with TRBJ2-1; D not certain. The CDR3 runs to 16 residues. CDR1 and CDR2 (germline): WNHNN, SYGVQD (reference sequence). V lost 0 bases and J lost 0, with 9 bases in between.